The rows below give T cell receptor beta chains drawn from one sample of a study of T cells after yellow fever vaccination. MiXCR, applied by TCRdb to the 5' RACE reads, yields one record per CDR3 protein. The sample includes about 300,000 distinct CDR3 sequences, 3% to 4.5% of them seen just once. Sequenced material: PBMCs, taken 5 days after the yellow fever booster vaccination. The source of these receptors is a young man who received the YFV17D yellow fever vaccine. Each CDR3 is given with its conserved first and last residue. D genes are given only for firm matches. Only some rows state a clone size, as once, few, many or a class for expanded clones.

V,size,D,J,CDR3,DNA
TRBV28,.,.,TRBJ1-3,CASSLDNTIYF,TGTGCCAGCAGTCTCGACAACACCATATATTTT
TRBV11-3,.,TRBD2,TRBJ2-1,CASSRGTSTDEQFF,TGTGCCAGCAGCCGTGGGACTAGTACGGATGAGCAGTTCTTC
TRBV20-1,many,TRBD2,TRBJ2-5,CSALAGGPSETQYF,TGCAGTGCTCTAGCGGGGGGGCCATCAGAGACCCAGTACTTC
TRBV15,few,TRBD2,TRBJ2-1,CATSVGTSGGNEQFF,TGTGCCACCAGCGTGGGGACTAGCGGGGGAAATGAGCAGTTCTTC
TRBV3-1,few,.,TRBJ1-1,CASTLRALNTEAFF,TGTGCCAGCACTCTCCGGGCCTTGAACACTGAAGCTTTCTTT
TRBV15,few,TRBD2,TRBJ2-3,CATFAGGRTDTQYF,TGTGCCACCTTTGCGGGGGGGCGAACAGATACGCAGTATTTT
TRBV7-2,.,TRBD1,TRBJ2-3,CASSPNRGHTDTQYF,TGTGCCAGCAGTCCGAACAGGGGGCACACGGATACGCAGTATTTT
TRBV20-1,many,.,TRBJ1-2,CSAGGHTNGYTF,TGCAGTGCTGGCGGACATACAAATGGCTACACCTTC
TRBV18,few,.,TRBJ2-2,CASSRQSAQNTGELFF,TGTGCCAGCTCTAGACAGTCCGCCCAGAACACCGGGGAGCTGTTTTTT
TRBV19,many,TRBD2,TRBJ2-2,CASSITSGATGELFF,TGTGCCAGTAGTATTACTAGCGGGGCCACCGGGGAGCTGTTTTTT
TRBV7-2,.,.,TRBJ1-5,CASSFAGSSNQPQHF,TGTGCCAGCAGCTTCGCCGGATCAAGCAATCAGCCCCAGCATTTT
TRBV29-1,many,.,TRBJ1-5,CSVQDGYNQPQHF,TGCAGCGTTCAGGACGGGTACAATCAGCCCCAGCATTTT
TRBV7-2,many,.,TRBJ2-5,CASSLMVGQAETQYF,TGTGCCAGCAGCTTAATGGTGGGCCAAGCAGAGACCCAGTACTTC
TRBV7-9,.,TRBD1,TRBJ1-2,CASSLSGQGNYGYTF,TGTGCCAGCAGCTTATCTGGACAGGGGAACTATGGCTACACCTTC
TRBV20-1,many,TRBD2,TRBJ2-2,CSAQSTSGTTGELFF,TGCAGTGCTCAGAGCACTAGCGGGACAACCGGGGAGCTGTTTTTT
TRBV4-1,.,.,TRBJ2-2,CASSQNSILIHAGELFF,TGCGCCAGCAGCCAGAACTCCATACTCATTCATGCCGGGGAGCTGTTTTTT
TRBV27,many,.,TRBJ1-1,CASSTNMDTEAFF,TGTGCCAGCAGTACAAACATGGACACTGAAGCTTTCTTT
TRBV6-1,few,.,TRBJ2-5,CASSEWGDWVFEETQYF,TGTGCCAGCAGTGAATGGGGTGATTGGGTATTTGAAGAGACCCAGTACTTC
TRBV4-3,many,.,TRBJ2-4,CASSQDMKGIEDIQYF,TGCGCCAGCAGCCAAGATATGAAGGGAATCGAGGACATTCAGTACTTC
TRBV4-2,.,.,TRBJ2-7,CASSQDLGVSYEQYF,TGTGCCAGCAGCCAAGATCTGGGCGTTTCCTACGAGCAGTACTTC
TRBV12-3/TRBV12-4,many,.,TRBJ1-5,CASSQGHSNQPQHF,TGTGCCAGCAGTCAAGGCCACTCCAATCAGCCCCAGCATTTT
TRBV18,many,.,TRBJ2-1,CASHQPTGASSSYNEQFF,TGTGCCAGCCATCAACCAACGGGGGCTTCGAGCTCCTACAATGAGCAGTTCTTC
TRBV7-2,few,.,TRBJ1-5,CASSFRSGGSHQPQHF,TGTGCCAGCAGCTTTAGATCCGGGGGAAGTCATCAGCCCCAGCATTTT
TRBV3-1,.,.,TRBJ2-1,CASSQGGLGGYNEQFF,TGTGCCAGCAGCCAAGGCGGACTAGGGGGCTACAATGAGCAGTTCTTC
TRBV6-2/TRBV6-3,few,.,TRBJ2-1,CASREGPGGYEQFF,TGTGCCAGCAGAGAGGGTCCCGGTGGGTATGAGCAGTTCTTC
TRBV14,.,.,TRBJ2-5,CASSQVLGRETQYF,TGTGCCAGCAGCCAAGTCCTAGGTCGAGAGACCCAGTACTTC